This is a list of T cell receptor beta chains from one sample in a study of blood T cell repertoires in COVID-19. The assay was immunoSEQ multiplex PCR, and TCRdb's table has in-frame clones only and misses some. The sample carries 20,000 to 30,000 clones, roughly four fifths recorded once. Material for sequencing was peripheral blood. The receptors were gathered from a woman between 70 and 85 years old with COVID-19, enrolled during active disease. CDR3s include the opening cysteine and the closing phenylalanine or tryptophan. A D gene is named only where the DNA matches it firmly.

TRBD1,TRBV6-5,14,TRBJ1-5,CASTEGASNQPQHF
TRBD1,TRBV6-5,15,TRBJ1-2,CASSYSGQTNYGYTF
TRBD2,TRBV6-2/TRBV6-3,15,TRBJ2-1,CASSSGLAGVDEQFF
TRBD2,TRBV19,15,TRBJ2-3,CASSIDKVAGEAQYF
TRBD2,TRBV19,15,TRBJ2-5,CASSKTSGSQETQYF
NA,TRBV3-1/TRBV3-2,15,TRBJ1-3,CASSQQTGTGNTIYF
NA,TRBV7-9,15,TRBJ1-3,CASSSLGGTGNTIYF
TRBD1,TRBV27,15,TRBJ1-2,CASSARGRGSGGYTF
NA,TRBV5-4,14,TRBJ1-1,CASSVGALNTEAFF
TRBD1,TRBV14,16,TRBJ1-1,CASSHRAGTGDTEAFF
NA,TRBV6-4,14,TRBJ2-2,CASSDDSNTGELFF
TRBD1,TRBV5-1,13,TRBJ1-1,CASSGQGRTEAFF
TRBD1,TRBV19,17,TRBJ1-4,CASSPGQGWGNPEKLFF
NA,TRBV27,18,TRBJ1-2,CASSRTSLGHGLNYGYTF
NA,TRBV5-1,12,TRBJ2-1,CASRLGGNEQFF
TRBD1,TRBV4-3,15,TRBJ1-1,CASSQGTGLNTEAFF
TRBD1,TRBV19,17,TRBJ1-3,CASSTLQDRYSGNTIYF
NA,TRBV4-2,17,TRBJ1-3,CASSQELQGFSGNTIYF
NA,TRBV27,13,TRBJ1-1,CASSFWLNTEAFF
TRBD2,TRBV19,15,TRBJ2-2,CASSLSGGNTGELFF
NA,TRBV7-8,14,TRBJ2-5,CASSATRGPETQYF
NA,TRBV2,15,TRBJ2-3,CASRGSTRSTDTQYF
NA,TRBV19,15,TRBJ1-5,CASSMIRTGNQPQHF
TRBD1,TRBV18,15,TRBJ2-1,CASSPTTGSYNEQFF
TRBD1,TRBV6-5,15,TRBJ1-1,CAVHQGANRYTEAFF
NA,TRBV19,17,TRBJ1-3,CASSAYTNRVSGNTIYF
NA,TRBV9,12,TRBJ2-4,CASSVRGNIQYF
NA,TRBV2,15,TRBJ1-3,CASRKGGTSGNTIYF
TRBD1,TRBV29-1,15,TRBJ2-1,CSAGAQGASYNEQFF
TRBD1,TRBV6-1,14,TRBJ1-2,CASSDPGGNYGYTF
TRBD2,TRBV7-9,15,TRBJ2-2,CATRWAGGDTGELFF
TRBD2,TRBV5-1,16,TRBJ2-1,CASSSGASGIGDEQFF
NA,TRBV19,13,TRBJ1-5,CASSMGDNQPQHF
TRBD2,TRBV7-6,18,TRBJ2-3,CASSLVGLAGEVTDTQYF
NA,TRBV3-1/TRBV3-2,13,TRBJ1-2,CASSQGAGRGYTF
NA,TRBV7-9,16,TRBJ1-4,CASSILGGPSNEKLFF
NA,TRBV10-3,16,TRBJ1-1,CAISGPLRQGNTEAFF
NA,TRBV19,15,TRBJ1-2,CASSILGANDYGYTF
NA,TRBV2,13,TRBJ2-1,CASSSGLHNEQFF
NA,TRBV3-1/TRBV3-2,16,TRBJ2-2,CASSRGTAQNTGELFF
TRBD1,TRBV4-1,15,TRBJ2-1,CASSLGTGGSDEQFF
NA,TRBV12-5,14,TRBJ1-5,CASGLGRVDQPQHF
NA,TRBV19,11,TRBJ2-5,CASKGMKTQYF
TRBD1,TRBV5-1,20,TRBJ2-5,CASSGGEDRRTRGNQETQYF
NA,TRBV6-4,15,TRBJ2-2,CASTPDYAAGGELFF
NA,TRBV6-2/TRBV6-3,14,TRBJ1-5,CASSPALGDQPQHF
TRBD2,TRBV11-3,14,TRBJ2-3,CASTLAGNTDTQYF
TRBD1,TRBV27,13,TRBJ1-3,CASIDRDRETIYF
TRBD2,TRBV19,15,TRBJ2-5,CASSVWIAGTETQYF
TRBD1,TRBV5-1,15,TRBJ2-3,CASSLGGGRTDTQYF
NA,TRBV4-3,14,TRBJ1-1,CASSQDRQGTEAFF
TRBD1,TRBV9,18,TRBJ1-6,CASSETPGTGAYNSPLHF
NA,TRBV4-1,14,TRBJ1-3,CASSQGGGPNTIYF
NA,TRBV11-2,13,TRBJ1-1,CASSLGRTDRAFF
TRBD2,TRBV15,18,TRBJ2-5,CATSRDQPGLANQETQYF
NA,TRBV19,12,TRBJ1-5,CASSMTAQPQHF
TRBD1,TRBV4-3,16,TRBJ2-3,CASSQGAGGRTDTQYF
TRBD2,TRBV5-1,15,TRBJ2-3,CASRSGGARADTQYF
TRBD2,TRBV14,14,TRBJ2-4,CASSPRLAGDIQYF